This record covers a single T cell receptor (beta chain). The sample belongs to a study of OX40 agonist ivuxolimab in advanced cancers. Study-level information: Every 2 weeks, ivuxolimab was infused into the patients intravenously at between 0.01 and 10 mg/kg. Enrolled patients in dose escalation had cancers that were hepatocellular carcinoma, melanoma, renal cell or head and neck cancer. Subjects had a mean age of around 63 years, with a range of about 23 to 79; 82.7% were male.

Profiled with immunoSEQ multiplex PCR; TCRdb holds only in-frame clones, not every one. Of tens of thousands of clones listed, 90% to 95% are singletons. Germline CDR1 is LNHDA and CDR2 is SQIVND (reference sequence). V lost 5 bases to trimming and J lost 5 bases, with 15 bases between them. CDR3 length: 14 amino acids. Sequenced material: CD4+ or CD8+ T cells sorted from blood, taken in a trial of the OX40 agonist ivuxolimab. The J gene is TRBJ1-1, the V gene TRBV19; D is unclear. The sequence derives from an adult with an advanced solid tumor such as melanoma, head and neck, liver or kidney cancer. CDR3 protein: CASSVTWGSTEAFF. The CDR3 DNA is TGTGCCAGTAGTGTCACGTGGGGTTCGACTGAAGCTTTCTTT.